The next 24 T cell receptor beta chains were all read from a single sample in a study of regulatory T cells in long-lasting Graves disease. Documented time point: newly diagnosed GD, antithyroid drugs for less than 3 months. RNA isolated from PBMCs was used to make the TCR library. According to the study, TCR beta libraries were built with iRepertoire HTBI primers and CDR3-region Arm-PCR. Via MiXCR, TCRdb re-called the multiplex PCR reads, giving one row per CDR3 protein. The sample shows about 450,000 distinct CDR3 sequences, 16% of them seen only once. This sample also appeared in a second study, on T cells in Graves' hyperthyroidism and ophthalmopathy.

Here the sequenced sample was peripheral blood mononuclear cells (PBMCs), taken at new diagnosis, from a patient treated with antithyroid drugs. Receptors were obtained from a woman in her twenties or thirties with Graves disease.

This clonotype came up a few times. The chain carries TRBV4-1 and TRBJ1-5; the D gene is possibly TRBD1 (6 bases). With 2 bases removed from V and 9 bases from J, the gap between germline ends came to 20 bases. The CDR3 loop spans 16 amino acids. Germline V lookup: CDR1 MGHRA, CDR2 YSYEKL. The CDR3 here is CASSQPQRGSKGPQHF. As DNA, the CDR3 is TGCGCCAGCAGCCAACCGCAAAGGGGGTCTAAGGGGCCCCAGCATTTT.

In this sample, this clonotype turned up a few times. This may arise from a read error, as a much more abundant clone is one base away. In DNA, the CDR3 is TGTGCCAGCTCACCACGAGGAGCAGACTATGGCTGCACCTTC. This gives the protein CASSPRGADYGCTF. The chain combines TRBV18 with TRBJ1-2; no firm D call. Germline CDR1 KGHSH, CDR2 LQKENI. This CDR3 region has 14 residues.

This chain links TRBV3-1 with TRBJ1-2, with 8 bases matching TRBD1. CDR3 size: 15 residues. The trim removed 0 bases at V and 8 bases at J, leaving 8 bases unmatched. In germline, CDR1 is LGHDT, CDR2 YNNKEL (reference sequence). In DNA form, the CDR3 reads TGTGCCAGCAGCCAAGATTTTGGACAGGGAAACGGCTACACCTTC. It encodes CASSQDFGQGNGYTF. Supplemented by reference TRBV3-1 and TRBJ1-2, the full variable domain reads DTAVSQTPKYLVTQMGNDKSIKCEQNLGHDTMYWYKQDSKKFLKIMFSYNNKELIINETVPNRFSPKSPDKAHLNLHINSLELGDSAVYFCASSQDFGQGNGYTFGSGTRLTVV.

This clonotype was counted ten times or more. The rearrangement links TRBV20-1 to TRBJ2-1; 8 nucleotides match TRBD2. CDR3 length: 15 amino acids. CDR1 DFQATT and CDR2 SNEGSKA come from the germline V gene (reference sequence). With 3 bases clipped from V and 10 bases from J, the junction kept 14 bases outside the gene matches. CDR3: CSASRWREVTGEQFF. The CDR3 region has the DNA TGCAGTGCTAGCCGTTGGCGGGAGGTGACGGGGGAGCAGTTCTTC.

The table lists this clonotype with a few counts. The chain carries TRBV5-1 and TRBJ2-3; TRBD1 or TRBD2 may be the D gene (6 bases each). The V gene lost 2 bases and the J gene lost 7 bases, with 14 bases spanning the gap. Per germline, CDR1 SGHRS and CDR2 YFSETQ. This CDR3 is built from 14 residues. CDR3 amino acids: CASSLGGDMNTQYF. CDR3 coding DNA: TGCGCCAGCAGCTTAGGAGGGGACATGAATACGCAGTATTTT.

This clonotype was detected a few times. The gene calls are TRBV6-1 and TRBJ2-7, with 11 bases fitting TRBD1. V lost 5 bases and J lost 7; bases outside the gene matches: 7. The germline V gene has CDR1 MNHNS and CDR2 SASEGT. This CDR3 spans 14 amino acids. The CDR3 region is CASSPGTGGVEQYF. The DNA of the CDR3 is TGTGCCAGCAGTCCCGGGACAGGGGGAGTAGAGCAGTACTTC.

Turning to this clonotype: This may stem from a read error, because a much larger clone lies one nucleotide away. This CDR3 reads CASSLRAGGGRDTQYF. The CDR3 coding sequence is TGTGCCAGCAGCCTCAGAGCTGGGGGGGGCAGGGATACGCAGTATTTT. The J gene is TRBJ2-3, the V gene TRBV3-1, with D possibly matching TRBD2 (7 bases). V was clipped by 4 bases and J by 6 bases, with 20 bases between them. CDR1 is LGHDT, CDR2 YNNKEL, per germline (reference sequence). The CDR3 contains 16 residues.

This clonotype was counted at least ten times. The chain has TRBV20-1 and TRBJ2-7, with D possibly matching TRBD2 (6 bases). Germline CDR1 and CDR2: DFQATT and SNEGSKA (reference sequence). With 4 bases removed from V and 2 bases from J, the gap between germline ends came to 18 bases. The CDR3 has 15 amino acids. This CDR3 reads CSAMGLGESPYEQYF. Here the CDR3 DNA reads TGCAGTGCTATGGGACTTGGGGAGAGTCCCTACGAGCAGTACTTC.

This clonotype was detected only once. As the CDR3 is not closed by the conserved phenylalanine or tryptophan, this likely results from a read error. The V call is TRBV6-1, the J call TRBJ2-1, with D possibly matching TRBD2 (5 bases). Germline CDR1 is MNHNS and CDR2 is SASEGT. V lost 10 bases, J lost 4 bases, and 17 bases lay in between. This CDR3 has 14 residues. The CDR3 nucleotides read TGTGCCACCTTCAGCGGAGATGGTTACAATGAGCAGTTCTCC. Encoded protein: CATFSGDGYNEQFS.

Ten or more counts support this clonotype. The chain recombines TRBV7-2 with TRBJ2-3, with D perhaps TRBD2 (6 bases). The CDR3 length is 16 residues. Trimming removed 6 bases from V and 2 bases from J, with 18 bases in between. Per germline, CDR1 SGHTA and CDR2 FQGNSA. This CDR3 is CASSAGLGTITDTQYF. As DNA, the CDR3 is TGTGCCAGCAGTGCGGGGCTCGGGACGATCACAGATACGCAGTATTTT.

This clonotype was counted many times. The chain joins TRBV18 to TRBJ1-1; D is undetermined. The germline V and J ends were trimmed by 0 bases and 1 base, with 6 bases remaining between them. The germline V gene has CDR1 KGHSH and CDR2 LQKENI. The CDR3 loop spans 14 amino acids. CDR3 bases: TGTGCCAGCTCACCACCGGTCGGGAACACTGAAGCTTTCTTT. Its protein product is CASSPPVGNTEAFF.

This clonotype was seen at least ten times. The chain joins TRBV11-2 to TRBJ2-3; TRBD2 matches at 8 bases. J was trimmed by 5 bases and V by 8 bases; bases with no gene match: 6. The V gene's germline CDR1 is SGHAT and CDR2 FQNNGV. CDR3 length equals 13 residues. CDR3 in amino acids: CASLPSGLDTQYF. The CDR3 DNA sequence: TGTGCCAGCCTCCCTAGCGGGTTAGATACGCAGTATTTT.

The rearrangement uses TRBV29-1 and TRBJ1-2; D remains unclear. The V gene's germline CDR1 is SQVTM and CDR2 ANQGSEA. Trimming took off 6 bases at V and 8 bases at J, with 28 bases between the two ends. The CDR3 has 16 residues. CDR3 nucleotides: TGCAGCGTCGGATCTAGGGAGGCCGCCCTAACCTCCGGCTACACCTTC. It translates to CSVGSREAALTSGYTF. Full variable domain (remainder filled in from reference TRBV29-1 and TRBJ1-2): SAVISQKPSRDICQRGTSLTIQCQVDSQVTMMFWYRQQPGQSLTLIATANQGSEATYESGFVIDKFPISRPNLTFSTLTVSNMSPEDSSIYLCSVGSREAALTSGYTFGSGTRLTVV.

This clonotype was seen ten or more times. The chain combines TRBV28 with TRBJ1-2, with D uncertain. V lost 6 bases and J lost 4, with 9 bases in between. Germline V gives CDR1 MDHEN, CDR2 SYDVKM. This CDR3 is 12 amino acids long. The CDR3 loop is CASSLISYGYTF. DNA for the CDR3: TGTGCCAGCAGCCTAATCTCCTATGGCTACACCTTC.

This clonotype was seen only a few times. This may be a read error: a much more frequent sequence differs by one nucleotide. The chain couples TRBV13 to TRBJ1-2; 8 bases are a match to TRBD1. The length of the CDR3 is 15 residues. V lost 5 bases to trimming and J lost 3 bases; unmatched junction nucleotides: 8. The V gene's germline CDR1 is PRHDT and CDR2 FYEKMQ (reference sequence). CDR3 amino acids: CASSRRTGSDYGYTF. CDR3 in DNA: TGTGCCAGCAGCCGGAGGACAGGGTCAGACTATGGCTACACCTTC.

This clonotype was detected a few times. The gene calls are TRBV6-2 or TRBV6-3 and TRBJ2-3; 8 nucleotides agree with TRBD2. This CDR3 region has 14 residues. Trimming cost V 10 bases and J 1 base; bases outside gene matches: 7. Germline loops: CDR1 MNHEY, CDR2 SVGEGT. This CDR3 reads CATGGVRRTDTQYF. The CDR3 coding sequence is TGTGCCACGGGGGGGGTTAGGCGCACAGATACGCAGTATTTT.

Note on this clonotype: This may stem from a read error, because a much larger clone lies one nucleotide away. The J gene is TRBJ1-1, the V gene TRBV29-1, with D unclear. The germline gives CDR1 SQVTM, CDR2 ANQGSEA. The CDR3 is made up of 13 amino acids. CDR3 coding DNA: TGCAGCGTCGTACCCCAATTGAACACTGGAGCTTTCTTT. The encoded protein is CSVVPQLNTGAFF.

In this sample, this clonotype turned up many times. The rearrangement links TRBV27 to TRBJ2-7, with D perhaps assigned TRBD1 or TRBD2 (5 bases each). The V end lost 4 bases, the J end lost 3 bases, and 10 bases lay between the germline ends. The CDR3 length is 13 residues. CDR1 and CDR2 (germline): MNHEY, SMNVEV (reference sequence). The CDR3 DNA follows: TGTGCCAGCAGTTGGGGGAACTACTACGAGCAGTACTTC. This gives the protein CASSWGNYYEQYF.

This clonotype was found many times. The V and J genes are TRBV24-1 and TRBJ2-3, with 9 nucleotides matching TRBD1. Germline CDR1 and CDR2: KGHDR and SFDVKD. The CDR3 contains 15 residues. Trimming took 3 bases from V and 8 from J; bases not matched to a gene: 8. The CDR3 protein is CATSDTGTGLSTQYF. The CDR3, as DNA: TGTGCCACCAGTGATACCGGGACAGGGTTGAGTACGCAGTATTTT.

This rearrangement joins TRBV4-3 to TRBJ1-5; D gene unclear. CDR3 length equals 14 residues. Deletions cut 0 bases from V and 3 bases from J, with 6 bases between. From germline, CDR1 is LGHNA and CDR2 YSLEER. CDR3 sequence reads: CASSQEDFNQPQHF. CDR3 bases: TGCGCCAGCAGCCAAGAAGATTTCAATCAGCCCCAGCATTTT.

This clonotype was counted a few times. The genes are TRBV6-5 and TRBJ2-1; D may be TRBD1 or TRBD2 (5 bases each). The V gene lost 0 bases and the J gene lost 10 bases, with 10 bases spanning the gap. The CDR3 contains 13 residues. The V gene's germline CDR1 is MNHEY and CDR2 SVGAGI. CDR3 DNA sequence: TGTGCCAGCAGTTACTCGAGGGGCGGAGAGCAGTTCTTC. It specifies CASSYSRGGEQFF.

At least ten counts were recorded for this clonotype. V gene TRBV3-1 combines with J gene TRBJ2-1, with 13 nucleotides matching TRBD2. The CDR3 length is 15 residues. Germline V CDR1 and CDR2: LGHDT, YNNKEL (reference sequence). V dropped 6 bases and J dropped 5; count of bases not matched to a gene: 4. For the CDR3, the DNA is TGTGCCAGCAGTGAGGGACTAGCGGGACACAATGAGCAGTTCTTC. This encodes CASSEGLAGHNEQFF.

In this sample, this clonotype turned up many times. The CDR3 nucleotides are TGTGCCAGCAGTTACGAGACTAACTACGAGCAGTACTTC. This encodes CASSYETNYEQYF. The rearrangement links TRBV6-5 to TRBJ2-7; a possible D gene is TRBD2 (5 bases). This CDR3 spans 13 amino acids. Trimming cost V 2 bases and J 3 bases, with 8 bases left between them. Germline V gives CDR1 MNHEY, CDR2 SVGAGI.

This clonotype has more than one count but fewer than ten. This probably arose from a read error, given a far larger clone one base away. V usage is TRBV6-1 and J usage is TRBJ2-7; perhaps TRBD1 as D (6 bases). The CDR3 covers 14 residues. Germline CDR1 MNHNS, CDR2 SASEGT. V lost 2 bases to trimming and J lost 7 bases, with 15 bases between them. The CDR3 region has the DNA TGTGCCAGCAGTGAACGGACAGCCCACAATGAGCAGTACTTC. Its protein is CASSERTAHNEQYF.